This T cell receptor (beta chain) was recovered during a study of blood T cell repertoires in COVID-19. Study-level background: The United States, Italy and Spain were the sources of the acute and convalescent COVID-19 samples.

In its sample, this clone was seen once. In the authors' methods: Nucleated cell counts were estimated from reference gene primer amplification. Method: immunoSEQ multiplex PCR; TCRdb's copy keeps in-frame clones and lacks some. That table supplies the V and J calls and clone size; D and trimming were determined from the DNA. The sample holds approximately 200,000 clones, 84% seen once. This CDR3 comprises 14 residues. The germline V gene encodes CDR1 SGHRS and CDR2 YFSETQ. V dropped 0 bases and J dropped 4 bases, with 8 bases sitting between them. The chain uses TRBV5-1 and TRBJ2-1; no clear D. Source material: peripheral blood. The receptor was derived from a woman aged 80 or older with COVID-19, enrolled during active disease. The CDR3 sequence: CASSLENGYNEQFF. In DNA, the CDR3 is TGCGCCAGCAGCTTGGAAAACGGGTACAATGAGCAGTTCTTC.